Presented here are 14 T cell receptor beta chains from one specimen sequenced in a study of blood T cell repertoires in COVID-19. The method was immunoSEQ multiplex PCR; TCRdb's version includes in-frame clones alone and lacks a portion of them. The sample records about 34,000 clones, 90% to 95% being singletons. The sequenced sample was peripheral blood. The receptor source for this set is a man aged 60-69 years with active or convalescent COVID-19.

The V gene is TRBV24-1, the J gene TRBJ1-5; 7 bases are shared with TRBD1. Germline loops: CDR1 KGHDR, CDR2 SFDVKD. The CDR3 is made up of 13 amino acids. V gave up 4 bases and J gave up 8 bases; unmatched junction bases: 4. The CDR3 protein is CATSDRTGEPQHF. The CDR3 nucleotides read TGTGCCACCAGTGACCGGACAGGAGAGCCCCAGCATTTT.

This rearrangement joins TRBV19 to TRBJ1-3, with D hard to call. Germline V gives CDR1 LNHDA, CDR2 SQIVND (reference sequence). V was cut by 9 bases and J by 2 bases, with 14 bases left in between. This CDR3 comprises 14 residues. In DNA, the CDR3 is TGTGCCAGCCCATCTTCAGGCGCTGGAAACACCATATATTTT. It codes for CASPSSGAGNTIYF. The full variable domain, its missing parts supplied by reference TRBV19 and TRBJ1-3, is DGGITQSPKYLFRKEGQNVTLSCEQNLNHDAMYWYRQDPGQGLRLIYYSQIVNDFQKGDIAEGYSVSREKKESFPLTVTSAQKNPTAFYLCASPSSGAGNTIYFGEGSWLTVV.

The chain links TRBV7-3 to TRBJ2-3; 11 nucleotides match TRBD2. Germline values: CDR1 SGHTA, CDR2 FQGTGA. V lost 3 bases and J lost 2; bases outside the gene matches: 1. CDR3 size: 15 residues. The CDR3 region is CASSLGLADTDTQYF. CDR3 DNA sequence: TGTGCCAGCAGCTTGGGACTAGCGGACACAGATACGCAGTATTTT.

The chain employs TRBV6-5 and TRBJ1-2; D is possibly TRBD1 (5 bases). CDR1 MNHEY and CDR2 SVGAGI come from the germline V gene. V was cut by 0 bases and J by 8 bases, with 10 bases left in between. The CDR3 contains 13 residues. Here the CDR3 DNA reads TGTGCCAGCAGTTACTCAGGACATGGGGGCTACACCTTC. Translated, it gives CASSYSGHGGYTF.

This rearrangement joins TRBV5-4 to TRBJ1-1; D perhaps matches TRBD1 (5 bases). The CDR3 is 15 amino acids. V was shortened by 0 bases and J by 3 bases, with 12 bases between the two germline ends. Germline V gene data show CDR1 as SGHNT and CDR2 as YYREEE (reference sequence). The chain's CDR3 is CASSLVGGGYTEAFF. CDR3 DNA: TGTGCCAGCAGCTTGGTGGGGGGTGGGTACACTGAAGCTTTCTTT.

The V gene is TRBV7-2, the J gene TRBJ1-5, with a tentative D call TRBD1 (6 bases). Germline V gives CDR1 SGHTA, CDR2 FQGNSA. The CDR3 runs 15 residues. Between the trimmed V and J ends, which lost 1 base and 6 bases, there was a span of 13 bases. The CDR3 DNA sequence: TGTGCCAGCAGCTTAGTACAGGGAAAGGGTCAGCCCCAGCATTTT. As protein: CASSLVQGKGQPQHF.

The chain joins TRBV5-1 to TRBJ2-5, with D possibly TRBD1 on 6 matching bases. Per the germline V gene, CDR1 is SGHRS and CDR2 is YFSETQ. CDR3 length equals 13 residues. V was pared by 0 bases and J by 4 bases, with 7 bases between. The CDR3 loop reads CASSLGGGETQYF. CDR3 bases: TGCGCCAGCAGCTTGGGAGGGGGAGAGACCCAGTACTTC.

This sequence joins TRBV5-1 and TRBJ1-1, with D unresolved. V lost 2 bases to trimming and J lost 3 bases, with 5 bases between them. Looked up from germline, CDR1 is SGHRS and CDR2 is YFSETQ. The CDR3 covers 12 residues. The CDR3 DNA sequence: TGCGCCAGCAGCTTAAGCGACACTGAAGCTTTCTTT. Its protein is CASSLSDTEAFF.

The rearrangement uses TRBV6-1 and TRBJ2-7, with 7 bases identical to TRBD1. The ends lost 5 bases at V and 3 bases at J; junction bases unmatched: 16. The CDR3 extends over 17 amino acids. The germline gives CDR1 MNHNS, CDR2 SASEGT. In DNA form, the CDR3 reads TGTGCCAGCAGTAAAGACAGGGTAGCGTTGGACAGCTACGAGCAGTACTTC. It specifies CASSKDRVALDSYEQYF.

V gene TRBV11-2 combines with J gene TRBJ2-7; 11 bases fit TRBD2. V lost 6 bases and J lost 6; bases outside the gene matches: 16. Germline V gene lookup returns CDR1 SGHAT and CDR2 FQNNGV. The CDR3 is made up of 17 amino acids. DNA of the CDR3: TGTGCCAGCAGTTCTACGACTAGCGGGATGGTCCGGGGCGAGCAGTACTTC. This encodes CASSSTTSGMVRGEQYF.

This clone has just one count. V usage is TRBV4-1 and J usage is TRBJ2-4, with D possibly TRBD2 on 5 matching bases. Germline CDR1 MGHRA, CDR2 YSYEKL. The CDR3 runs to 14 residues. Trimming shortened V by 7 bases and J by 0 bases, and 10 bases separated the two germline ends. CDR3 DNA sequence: TGCGCCAGCAAGCACGGGGTAGCCAAAAACATTCAGTACTTC. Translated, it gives CASKHGVAKNIQYF.

The CDR3 region is CASRSWDRGDTEAFF. In nucleotides, the CDR3 is TGCGCCAGCAGGTCCTGGGACAGGGGGGACACTGAAGCTTTCTTT. V is TRBV10-2 and J is TRBJ1-1, with TRBD1 identical over 11 bases. V gave up 6 bases and J gave up 3 bases; unmatched junction bases: 6. This CDR3 comprises 15 residues. Germline loops: CDR1 WSHSY, CDR2 SAAADI.

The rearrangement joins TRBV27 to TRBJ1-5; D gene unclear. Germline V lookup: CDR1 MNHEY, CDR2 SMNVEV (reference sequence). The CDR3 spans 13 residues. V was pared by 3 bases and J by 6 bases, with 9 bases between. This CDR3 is CASSFEESQPQHF. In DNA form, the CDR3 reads TGTGCCAGCAGTTTCGAGGAGAGTCAGCCCCAGCATTTT.

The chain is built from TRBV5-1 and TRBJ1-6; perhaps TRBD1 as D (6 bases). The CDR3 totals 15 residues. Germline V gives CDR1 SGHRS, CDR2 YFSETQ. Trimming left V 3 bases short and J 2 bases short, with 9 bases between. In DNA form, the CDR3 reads TGCGCCAGCAGCTCACAGGGCGCCTATAATTCACCCCTCCACTTT. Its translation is CASSSQGAYNSPLHF.